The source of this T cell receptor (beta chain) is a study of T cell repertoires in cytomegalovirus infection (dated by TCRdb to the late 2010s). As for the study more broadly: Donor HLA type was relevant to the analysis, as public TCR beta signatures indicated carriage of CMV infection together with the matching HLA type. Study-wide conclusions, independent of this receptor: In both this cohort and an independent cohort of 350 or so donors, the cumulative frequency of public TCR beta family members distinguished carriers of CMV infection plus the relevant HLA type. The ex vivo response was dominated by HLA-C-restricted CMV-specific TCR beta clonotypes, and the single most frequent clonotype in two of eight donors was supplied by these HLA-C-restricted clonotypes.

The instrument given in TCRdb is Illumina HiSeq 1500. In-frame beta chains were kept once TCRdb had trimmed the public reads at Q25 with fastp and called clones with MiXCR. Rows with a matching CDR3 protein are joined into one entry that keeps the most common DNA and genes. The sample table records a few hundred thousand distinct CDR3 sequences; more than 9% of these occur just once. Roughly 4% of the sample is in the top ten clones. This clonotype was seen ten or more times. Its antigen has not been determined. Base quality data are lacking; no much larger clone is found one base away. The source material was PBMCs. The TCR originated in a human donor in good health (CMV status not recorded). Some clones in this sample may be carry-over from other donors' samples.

The CDR3 protein is CASSYEAGGLLGYNEQFF. Here is the DNA: TGTGCCAGCAGTTACGAAGCGGGAGGGCTTTTGGGCTACAATGAGCAGTTCTTC. The chain is encoded by TRBV6-2 or TRBV6-3 joined to TRBJ2-1, with 10 bases in between that match TRBD2. The CDR3, cysteine through phenylalanine, is 18 amino acids long. The retained sequence is limited to the CDR3, 54 bases, with the frame set at the first base. The germline V gene provides CDR1 MNHEY and CDR2 SVGEGT. Ends trimmed: V by 2 bases, J by 3 bases; bases unmatched to a gene: 10.